The sequence of this T cell receptor (beta chain) was determined in a study of cytomegalovirus exposure and HLA in healthy donors (dated by TCRdb to 2016 to 2017). With respect to the entire study: An earlier analysis of roughly 570 of the donors reported about 280 Gb of sequence data and around 100 million unique TCR beta sequences obtained from roughly 170 million T cells. A later analysis re-examined previously published TCR beta repertoires from about 670 donors and added high-resolution HLA genotyping to investigate patterns of TCR occurrence. Among the 398 genotyped donors, approximately 76% belonged to the genetic ancestry cluster associated with self-reported Caucasian donors. In a later genetic analysis, genome-wide SNP genotypes for about three fifths of the roughly 670 donors were used, and that subset was treated as a discovery cohort. The aim of the study was to test whether cataloging public T cell receptors could identify signatures of past pathogen exposure. All discovery cohort repertoires had been generated using a single sequencing platform. To decide whether each TCR beta V gene segment behaved as functional or pseudogenic, an earlier analysis of 587 of the donors relied on high-throughput TCR beta sequencing. The study used immunosequencing to profile the T cell repertoires of several hundred subjects and linked those repertoires to cytomegalovirus serostatus. HLA typing included class I and class II loci at four-digit resolution. Donor age, sex, ethnicity and CMV serostatus were collected together with the repertoire data. High-throughput TCR immunosequencing, statistical association of individual TCRs with disease status, and machine learning were combined to predict cytomegalovirus infection status. About 300 gigabases of sequencing data and around 88 million unique TCR sequences made up an early release that covered under 750 HLA-typed donors. Typing coverage varied by locus: about 620-630 donors for A, B, C, DRB1 and DQB1; roughly 520 for DQA1; around 610 for DPA1; approximately 450 for DPB1. The later analysis used no new phenotypic data to find candidate immune exposures, relying instead on TCR beta sequences and their occurrence across donors. Besides the first cohort of 666 subjects, a separate validation cohort made up of 120 different subjects was used. Across some 400 genotyped donors of the cohort, an average of roughly 250,000 unique TCR beta nucleotide sequences per donor were sequenced, and 15% to 20% of those sequences were non-productive. About 5 DR-DQ haplotypes were handled as single units for association and clustering, since linkage in the cohort was strong. Results and caveats for the whole study, not just this receptor: The 87-base-pair reads could not distinguish some IMGT-functional V segments, including TRBV6-2 and TRBV6-3, so those segments were excluded. A further reported finding was that TCR beta sequences accurately predicted the HLA-A and HLA-B alleles for most subjects in the first cohort. In an earlier analysis of approximately 590 of the donors, most TCR beta V segments appeared in productive rearrangements about 87% or about 30% of the time, broadly matching IMGT annotations. Most TCR sequences were observed very rarely across donors, whereas some public TCRs were present in many individuals. Because HLA typing was missing for some donors at each locus, association tests included only the typed subset. Several of the top co-occurrence clusters appeared to be linked to parvovirus B19, influenza, CMV and Epstein-Barr virus, according to a later analysis. According to the authors, the approach could potentially be generalized to other disease states and immunological phenotypes. In vitro tests confirmed that a few of the cytomegalovirus-associated TCR beta chains recognize cytomegalovirus antigens. In a later analysis, most CMV-associated TCR beta chains were found to appear HLA-restricted, with HLA associations seemingly driven largely by CMV exposure. Correlated functional status among segregating V segments might reflect linkage disequilibrium, but an unknown experimental factor could not be ruled out. In a later analysis, HLA-associated TCR beta chains were found to be more clonally expanded and to have lower generation probabilities than equally common non-associated chains. The earlier analysis of 450 to 700 of the donors excluded some 15 rarely observed V segments, including chromosome 9 orphons, because counts were too low. Sequencing depth was assumed to be roughly uniform across donors in the presence/absence analyses, though that assumption may not hold. The cohort was sequenced for TCR beta chains only, and without alpha or paired-chain data the features that could be detected were limited. When HLA alleles, especially DR and DQ, strongly co-occurred, attributing TCR associations to individual alleles was difficult. In a later analysis, around 15,000 TCR beta sequences were associated with specific HLA alleles at a false discovery rate of 0.05. CMV serostatus was the only immune exposure information available for the cohort. A group of highly shared sequence variants was considered likely to be a technical artifact of the sequencing pipeline. In a later analysis, the rate of TCR association differed among HLA loci, with DRB1 alleles having the most associated TCRs and HLA-C alleles having the fewest. The study gave a list of some 150 TCR beta chains associated with cytomegalovirus. A later genetic analysis associated a missense DCLRE1C variant with V-gene and J-gene trimming of TCR beta chains, and an independent cohort replicated the association. Compared with the roughly 710-donor mean, donors in an Asian-associated ancestry cluster had fewer N-insertions in productive TCRs, according to a later genetic analysis. In both the original and validation cohorts, the classifier was reported to diagnose cytomegalovirus status with high specificity and sensitivity.

Libraries were prepared through the immunoSEQ multiplex PCR assay. The multiplex PCR relied on a mix of 60 forward primers for TCR Vbeta segments and 13 reverse primers for TCR Jbeta segments. The CDR3 region of rearranged TCR beta genes was amplified from genomic DNA by a multiplex PCR assay. The Illumina HiSeq System was used to sequence the amplified TCR beta libraries as 87-base-pair reads. The authors processed their data as follows. In a later analysis, some 80 million unique TCR beta chains were counted across the approximately 640 repertoires, and roughly 10 million of these chains were shared by at least two donors. Raw reads were error-corrected and collapsed into unique sequences by a nearest-neighbor algorithm in which closely related sequences were merged to remove PCR and sequencing errors. To assign V, D and J gene segments, CDR3 sequences were aligned to IMGT reference sequences. For a sequence to be retained, at least a six-nucleotide match to both a V gene segment and a J gene segment was required. Rearrangements were called productive when the CDR3 lacked stop codons and stayed in frame with V and J; all others were non-productive. Following IMGT convention, CDR3 was defined as the stretch from the second conserved V-encoded cysteine to the conserved J-encoded phenylalanine. In an earlier analysis of around 540 of the donors, sequences lacking an unambiguous match to a single V gene segment were excluded. An earlier analysis of about 600 of the donors called V segments functional above 56.7% productive rearrangements and segregating when the between-donor standard deviation exceeded 5%. A statistical classification framework was developed to diagnose cytomegalovirus status using the catalog of TCR beta chain sequences. In a later analysis, TCR nucleotide sequences were compared against IMGT/GENE-DB human TR gene sequences so that V and J genes could be assigned. Using the TCRdist pipeline, a later analysis assigned CDR3 sequences along with most-parsimonious VDJ recombination scenarios. In a later analysis, each TCR beta chain was defined by its CDR3 amino acid sequence together with its V-gene family, and reads without a unique V-gene family were excluded. A later analysis removed 600 or so highly shared, low-generation-probability nucleotide sequences to deal with suspected cross-contamination and a sequencing artifact. In a later analysis, a clonal expansion index was calculated for each public chain from normalized within-repertoire ranks of inferred template counts. In a later analysis, generation probabilities were computed with a VDJ recombination model fitted to out-of-frame rearrangements, and the resulting probabilities were checked against IGoR. A later analysis scored TCR-TCR, TCR-HLA and TCR-CMV co-occurrence with hypergeometric tests, applying a repertoire-size bias correction to TCR pairs. In a later analysis, false discovery rates were estimated by permuting HLA or CMV assignments 20 times. A later analysis grouped co-occurring TCRs with DBSCAN, adding TCRdist sequence similarity when clustering within HLA-allele-positive subsets. Repertoires with fewer than 30,000 or more than 120,000 public chains were left out of co-occurrence clustering, as were a handful of repertoires with anomalous nucleotide sharing. The source is immuneACCESS, and TCRdb retained only in-frame sequences with V and J called. Part of the clones is not carried over; for the studies checked, unresolved V genes explain less than half of this, and the remainder is unexplained. V and J calls and clone size are as listed in that table; D and trimming were resolved from the DNA. The sample yields 66,000 or so clones; around 92% were counted once. The top ten clones comprise approximately 1.5% of the sample.

About this clone: The target of this receptor is not known. No base-level quality is on record; no much larger clone is a single base apart.

The cohort comprised several hundred healthy bone marrow donors. At the time of sampling, every cohort member was nominally healthy, though immune exposures that went unrecorded were likely present. The donor was CMV seropositive and belonged to the group of 270 or so seropositive cohort members. A peripheral blood sample was provided by each donor, and peripheral blood mononuclear cells were used for TCR beta sequencing. The Qiagen DNeasy Blood Extraction Kit was used to extract genomic DNA from the blood cell samples. V has 3 bases trimmed and J has 5 bases trimmed; junction bases matching no gene number 0. The germline V gene gives CDR1 as MGHRA and CDR2 as YSYEKL. Including cysteine and phenylalanine, the CDR3 has 13 amino acids. The entry retains the CDR3 DNA only, 39 bases that are in frame from base 1.

The sequencing sample was made of PBMCs. The chain is assembled from TRBV4-1 and TRBJ2-1; TRBD1 fits 8 bases in the junction. This TCR derives from a man younger than 45 in good health and CMV-seropositive. The nucleotide sequence reads as follows: TGCGCCAGCAGCCAGACAGGGGACAATGAGCAGTTCTTC. This codes for CASSQTGDNEQFF.